This T cell receptor beta chain was documented in a study of T cells in Graves' hyperthyroidism and ophthalmopathy. This clonotype was counted ten times or more. The germline CDR1 and CDR2 sequences are ENHRY and SYGVKD. The CDR3 consists of 13 residues. The V and J ends lost 3 bases and 3 bases, in that order; junction bases with no gene match: 1. For ophthalmopathy patients, the Clinical Activity Score was at least 3 and the NOSPECS grade at least 4; duration was under 3 months. PBMCs were sourced from roughly 9.1 ml fresh peripheral blood. Amplification of TCR beta CDR3 regions used RNA as the template. The HTBI primer set drove a first-round RT-PCR of the TCR CDR3. TCRdb fed the multiplex PCR reads into MiXCR, producing one record per CDR3 protein. The sample includes 400,000 to 600,000 distinct CDR3 sequences, about 16% of them seen just once.

The J gene is TRBJ2-5, the V gene TRBV10-3; TRBD1 matches at 7 bases. The sequencing input was blood. The sequence derives from a woman aged 25 to 45 with Graves' ophthalmopathy. The CDR3 loop is CAISDDREETQYF. CDR3 in DNA: TGTGCCATCAGTGATGACAGGGAAGAGACCCAGTACTTC.